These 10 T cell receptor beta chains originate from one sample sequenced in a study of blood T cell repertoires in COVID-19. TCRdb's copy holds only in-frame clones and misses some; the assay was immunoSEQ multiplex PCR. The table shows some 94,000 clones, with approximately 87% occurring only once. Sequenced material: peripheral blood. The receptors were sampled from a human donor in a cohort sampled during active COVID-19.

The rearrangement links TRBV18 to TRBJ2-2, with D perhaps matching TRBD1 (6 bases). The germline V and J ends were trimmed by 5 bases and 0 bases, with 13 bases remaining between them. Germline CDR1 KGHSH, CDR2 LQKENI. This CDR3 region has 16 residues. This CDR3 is CASSSQGLSNTGELFF. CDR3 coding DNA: TGTGCCAGCTCATCCCAGGGGCTCTCGAACACCGGGGAGCTGTTTTTT.

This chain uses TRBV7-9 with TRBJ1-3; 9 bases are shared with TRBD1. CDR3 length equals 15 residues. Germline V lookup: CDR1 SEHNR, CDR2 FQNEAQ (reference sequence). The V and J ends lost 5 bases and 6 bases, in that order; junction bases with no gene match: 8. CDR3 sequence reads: CASSANRGRENTIYF. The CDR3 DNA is TGTGCCAGCAGCGCAAACAGGGGGCGGGAAAACACCATATATTTT.

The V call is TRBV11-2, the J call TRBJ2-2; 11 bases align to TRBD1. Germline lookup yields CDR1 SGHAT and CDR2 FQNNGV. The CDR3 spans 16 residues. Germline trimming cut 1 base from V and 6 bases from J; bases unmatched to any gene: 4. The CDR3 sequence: CASSLARTGGPGELFF. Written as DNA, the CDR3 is TGTGCCAGCAGCTTAGCCCGGACAGGGGGCCCCGGGGAGCTGTTTTTT.

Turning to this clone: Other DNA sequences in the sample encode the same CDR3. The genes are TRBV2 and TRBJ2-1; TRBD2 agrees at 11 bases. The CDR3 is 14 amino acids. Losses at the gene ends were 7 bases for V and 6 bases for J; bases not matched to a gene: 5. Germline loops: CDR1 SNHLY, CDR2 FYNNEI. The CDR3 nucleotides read TGTGCCAGCATCTTAGCGGGAGGGGGCAATGAGCAGTTCTTC. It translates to CASILAGGGNEQFF.

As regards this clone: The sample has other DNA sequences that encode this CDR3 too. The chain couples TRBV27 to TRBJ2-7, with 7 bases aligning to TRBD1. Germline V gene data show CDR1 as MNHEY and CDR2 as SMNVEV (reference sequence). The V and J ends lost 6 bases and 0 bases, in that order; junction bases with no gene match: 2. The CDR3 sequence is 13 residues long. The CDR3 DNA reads TGTGCCAGCAGCCGGGACAGCTCCTACGAGCAGTACTTC. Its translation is CASSRDSSYEQYF.

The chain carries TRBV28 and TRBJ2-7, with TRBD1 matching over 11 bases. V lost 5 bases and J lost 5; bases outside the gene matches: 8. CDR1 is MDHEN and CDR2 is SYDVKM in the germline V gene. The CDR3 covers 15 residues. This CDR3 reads CASSRRDRGFHEQYF. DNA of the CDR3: TGTGCCAGCAGTCGCCGGGACAGGGGGTTCCACGAGCAGTACTTC. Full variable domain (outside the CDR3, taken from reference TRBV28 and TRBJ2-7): DVKVTQSSRYLVKRTGEKVFLECVQDMDHENMFWYRQDPGLGLRLIYFSYDVKMKEKGDIPEGYSVSREKKERFSLILESASTNQTSMYLCASSRRDRGFHEQYFGPGTRLTVT.

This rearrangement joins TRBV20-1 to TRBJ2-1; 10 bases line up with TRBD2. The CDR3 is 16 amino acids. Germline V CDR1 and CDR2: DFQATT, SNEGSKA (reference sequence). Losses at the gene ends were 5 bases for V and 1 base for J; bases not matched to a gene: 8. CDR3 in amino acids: CSAGAEAGGSYNEQFF. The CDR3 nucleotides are TGCAGTGCTGGTGCTGAAGCGGGAGGGTCCTACAATGAGCAGTTCTTC.

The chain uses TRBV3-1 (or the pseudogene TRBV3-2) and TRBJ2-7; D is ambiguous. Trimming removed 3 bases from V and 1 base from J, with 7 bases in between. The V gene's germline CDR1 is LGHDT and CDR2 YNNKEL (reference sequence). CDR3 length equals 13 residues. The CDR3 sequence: CASSHTVSYEQYF. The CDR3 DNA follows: TGTGCCAGCAGCCATACGGTTTCCTACGAGCAGTACTTC.

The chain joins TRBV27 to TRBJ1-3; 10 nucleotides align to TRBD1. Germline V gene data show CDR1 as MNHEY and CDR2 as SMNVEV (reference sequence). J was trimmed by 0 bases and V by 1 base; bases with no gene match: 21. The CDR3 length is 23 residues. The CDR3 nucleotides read TGTGCCAGCAGTTTATATAGCCCCCCTGCCGGGACAGGGGTCGTCTACTCTGGAAACACCATATATTTT. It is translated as CASSLYSPPAGTGVVYSGNTIYF.

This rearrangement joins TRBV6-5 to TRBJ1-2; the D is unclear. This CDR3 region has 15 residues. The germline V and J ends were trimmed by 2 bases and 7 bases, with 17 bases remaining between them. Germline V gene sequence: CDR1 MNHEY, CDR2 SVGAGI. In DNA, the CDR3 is TGTGCCAGCAGTTACCTCCCCGGTGAATACAGTGGCTACACCTTC. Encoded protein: CASSYLPGEYSGYTF.